This record covers a single T cell receptor (beta chain). The germline gives CDR1 PRHDT, CDR2 FYEKMQ (reference sequence). The CDR3 is 15 residues long. After removal of 5 bases from V and 0 bases from J, the junction contained 4 bases not matched to a gene. These data belong to a study of cytomegalovirus exposure and HLA in healthy donors. Study-wide background: The use of the same platform for the 90 to 150 validation repertoires and the 650 to 850 first-cohort repertoires was reported by a later analysis.

The assay was immunoSEQ multiplex PCR, and TCRdb's table has in-frame clones only and misses some. This sample carries 130,000 to 150,000 clones, 75% to 90% of them seen once, and the ten largest clones take about 10%. Sequencing used PBMCs. This clonotype was obtained from a woman aged 18-30 years in good health and CMV-seropositive. The chain employs TRBV13 and TRBJ2-3; TRBD1 aligns across 8 bases. The CDR3 sequence: CASSVDRGSTDTQYF. The DNA for the CDR3 is TGTGCCAGCAGCGTCGACAGGGGAAGCACAGATACGCAGTATTTT.